A selection of T cell receptor beta chains follows, all from one sample in a study of PD-1 blockade in classical Hodgkin lymphoma. This table comes from immunoSEQ multiplex PCR, and its TCRdb copy is limited to in-frame clones, with some not included. Of approximately 13,000 clones in the sample, roughly 80% were seen once. The sample was peripheral blood mononuclear cells (PBMCs), taken at baseline. The receptors shown here come from a human donor with classical Hodgkin lymphoma. Each CDR3 is given with its conserved first and last residue. Fields, in order: V gene, CDR3 protein.

TRBV7-2 | CASSLESRGQTEAFF
TRBV28 | CASSILAGSYEQYF
TRBV28 | CASSLWKYRGPGANVLTF
TRBV30 | CAWRRRNTIYF
TRBV5-1 | CASSLVGGAEKLFF
TRBV5-1 | CASRSWAASNYGYTF
TRBV18 | CASSPTGLQETQYF
TRBV19 | CASSGRGVVGYTF
TRBV25-1 | CASSESGPRGYGYTF
TRBV7-8 | CASSFRTSGGAADTQYF
TRBV7-9 | CASSPQGRDREQYF
TRBV5-1 | CASSQDRENEKLFF
TRBV5-8 | CASSLSGLGGTPGELFF
TRBV7-2 | CASSSGGAMGYEQYF
TRBV5-4 | CASNGWDGRKETQYF
TRBV5-5 | CASSGDRVRNSPLHF
TRBV19 | CATDMTQSSYEQYF
TRBV6-4 | CASRPSAAGGNTIYF
TRBV11-2 | CASSLVGGLLRQRTQYF
TRBV5-5 | CASSLSSGNYATNEKLFF
TRBV4-3 | CASSQDLAGERANVLTF
TRBV10-3 | CATAVGTYGYTF
TRBV6-1 | CASSTSGF
TRBV5-1 | CASSLGGQGGNTIYF
TRBV5-5 | CASSFLQGADYGYTF
TRBV6-5 | CASSRGGGTEAFF
TRBV29-1 | CSVRDSYNSPLHF
TRBV7-9 | CASSNTGGEQYF
TRBV7-3 | CASSLQPADTQYF
TRBV5-6 | CASGRGGPTGELFF
TRBV15 | CATSRGGLAEAYNEQFF
TRBV6-5 | CASSDNRDGDEQFF
TRBV10-3 | CATQEGSYEQYF
TRBV5-1 | CASSTDRGGETQYF
TRBV13 | CASSTRDSMNTEAFF
TRBV5-1 | CASSLADRNYGYTF
TRBV28 | CASSWFSGFGEQFF
TRBV18 | CASSPLAAETQYF
TRBV7-7 | CASSSGRTADNTIYF